Each of the 16 T cell receptor beta chains below was sequenced from the same sample in a study of T-cell memory formation after mild COVID-19. TCRdb independently ran MiXCR on the 5' RACE reads; one entry per CDR3 protein. The top ten hold about 15% of the sample, which has 100,000 to 150,000 distinct CDR3 sequences, about 16% seen once. Material for sequencing was PBMCs or a T cell subset sorted from them (not recorded which). These TCRs come from an adult woman who had mild COVID-19 (a few samples of this study predate the infection). Cell type and time point are not known.

This clonotype appeared a few times. J is TRBJ2-7 and V is TRBV12-3 or TRBV12-4, with TRBD2 matching over 7 bases. CDR3 length: 15 residues. The junction had 6 bases not matched to a gene; V was cut back by 2 bases and J by 2 bases. This CDR3 is CASSLYSGGAYEQYF. CDR3 nucleotide sequence: TGTGCCAGCAGTTTATATTCGGGAGGTGCCTACGAGCAGTACTTC.

This clonotype appeared a few times. DNA of the CDR3: TGTGCCAGCAGCTTGACGGCTGGGTTCACAGATACGCAGTATTTT. Amino acid sequence: CASSLTAGFTDTQYF. The chain uses TRBV5-5 and TRBJ2-3; D is undetermined. The CDR3 covers 15 residues. The ends were cut back, 1 base at V and 2 bases at J, with 11 bases in the middle. Germline V gene data show CDR1 as SGHKS and CDR2 as YYEKEE (reference sequence).

This clonotype appeared many times. The V and J genes are TRBV28 and TRBJ2-7, with D perhaps assigned TRBD1 or TRBD2 (5 bases each). Germline V lookup: CDR1 MDHEN, CDR2 SYDVKM. CDR3 length: 13 amino acids. Trimming stripped 6 bases from V and 0 bases from J, with 9 bases between. The CDR3 DNA follows: TGTGCCAGCAGAGGGACGGCCTCCTACGAGCAGTACTTC. Translation gives CASRGTASYEQYF.

V and J are TRBV6-5 and TRBJ2-2; TRBD1 matches 7 bases. Germline V gene lookup returns CDR1 MNHEY and CDR2 SVGAGI. V lost 11 bases, J lost 5 bases, and 8 bases stayed unmatched. The CDR3 is 13 residues long. The chain's CDR3 is CAVQGDRTGELFF. The CDR3 nucleotides read TGTGCCGTTCAGGGGGATCGGACCGGGGAGCTGTTTTTT.

This clonotype was picked up a small number of times. The chain uses TRBV15 and TRBJ2-5, with 11 bases that match TRBD1. The junction had 11 bases not matched to a gene; V was cut back by 3 bases and J by 5 bases. Germline V lookup: CDR1 LNHNV, CDR2 YYDKDF (reference sequence). There are 17 residues in the CDR3. The CDR3 spells CATSRRVGQGDSETQYF. The CDR3 DNA reads as TGTGCCACCAGCAGGAGAGTGGGACAGGGGGACTCTGAGACCCAGTACTTC.

V is TRBV12-5 and J is TRBJ2-7; TRBD2 aligns across 10 bases. CDR3 size: 14 residues. Germline CDR1 reads LGHNT; CDR2 reads FRNRAP. The ends lost 3 bases at V and 5 bases at J; junction bases unmatched: 4. The CDR3 loop is CASGFSGRKHEQYF. In DNA, the CDR3 is TGTGCTAGTGGTTTTAGCGGGAGGAAGCACGAGCAGTACTTC.

In its sample, this clonotype was seen a few times. V is TRBV12-3 or TRBV12-4 and J is TRBJ2-7; TRBD1 is a possible D gene (6 bases). The CDR3 consists of 12 residues. Trimming took 6 bases from V and 3 from J, leaving 9 bases between them. The CDR3 protein is CASSRGIYEQYF. In DNA, the CDR3 is TGTGCCAGCAGCAGGGGTATCTACGAGCAGTACTTC.

The chain employs TRBV14 and TRBJ2-7; TRBD1 matches at 10 bases. V dropped 1 base and J dropped 3; count of bases not matched to a gene: 3. The CDR3 is made up of 15 amino acids. The V gene's germline CDR1 is SGHDN and CDR2 FVKESK. CDR3 amino acids: CASSQGRTGGYEQYF. The DNA for the CDR3 is TGTGCCAGCAGCCAAGGCAGGACAGGGGGCTACGAGCAGTACTTC.

This clonotype was seen more than once but under ten times. The chain uses TRBV13 and TRBJ2-2; 11 bases line up with TRBD2. Germline trimming cut 5 bases from V and 6 bases from J; bases unmatched to any gene: 11. Germline V gene sequence: CDR1 PRHDT, CDR2 FYEKMQ (reference sequence). The CDR3 loop spans 17 amino acids. CDR3 DNA: TGTGCCAGCAGCCGATTACTAGCGGGAGAACTATCCGGGGAGCTGTTTTTT. This gives the protein CASSRLLAGELSGELFF.

This chain joins TRBV13 and TRBJ2-6; TRBD1 matches at 8 bases. With 5 bases clipped from V and 3 bases from J, the junction kept 15 bases outside the gene matches. Germline V gives CDR1 PRHDT, CDR2 FYEKMQ (reference sequence). This CDR3 has 19 residues. The CDR3 region is CASSANAPQGAYGANVLTF. The CDR3 nucleotides read TGTGCCAGCAGCGCCAATGCTCCTCAGGGGGCATATGGGGCCAACGTCCTGACTTTC.

The sample holds a few counts of this clonotype. The J gene is TRBJ1-5, the V gene TRBV9; D is uncertain. Germline CDR1 SGDLS, CDR2 YYNGEE. The CDR3 length is 15 residues. Trimming took 1 base from V and 6 from J, leaving 14 bases between them. The CDR3 DNA reads TGTGCCAGCAGCGTAAACGGGGAACGGGGTCAGCCCCAGCATTTT. It yields the protein CASSVNGERGQPQHF.

This clonotype was counted a few times. The V call is TRBV12-3 or TRBV12-4, the J call TRBJ2-3, with D possibly TRBD2 on 5 matching bases. Trimming stripped 1 base from V and 6 bases from J, with 11 bases between. The CDR3 spans 14 residues. CDR3: CASSLDDYLDTQYF. CDR3 nucleotide sequence: TGTGCCAGCAGTTTAGACGACTACCTGGATACGCAGTATTTT.

This clonotype was detected only a few times. The rearrangement links TRBV5-6 to TRBJ2-1; 8 bases line up with TRBD2. After removal of 4 bases from V and 4 bases from J, the junction contained 10 bases not matched to a gene. This CDR3 spans 16 amino acids. From germline, CDR1 is SGHDT and CDR2 YYEEEE. CDR3 sequence (DNA): TGTGCCAGCAGCCCTATCGCCGGGGGGGCATACAATGAGCAGTTCTTC. It specifies CASSPIAGGAYNEQFF.

The chain links TRBV7-9 to TRBJ2-1; D may be TRBD2 (6 bases). V dropped 5 bases and J dropped 1 base, with 15 bases sitting between them. The length of the CDR3 is 16 residues. Germline-derived CDR1 and CDR2 are SEHNR and FQNEAQ (reference sequence). The CDR3 loop is CASSVAEGLSYNEQFF. The CDR3 coding sequence is TGTGCCAGCAGCGTGGCGGAGGGGCTATCCTACAATGAGCAGTTCTTC.

This clonotype was recorded a few times. The chain uses TRBV7-2 and TRBJ1-4; no clear D gene. Trimming pared 5 bases from V and 2 bases from J, leaving 9 bases between. There are 14 residues in the CDR3. From germline, CDR1 is SGHTA and CDR2 FQGNSA. CDR3 sequence (DNA): TGTGCCAGCAGCCCAGTGGGGACTAATGAAAAACTGTTTTTT. It specifies CASSPVGTNEKLFF.

V is TRBV12-3 or TRBV12-4 and J is TRBJ2-2; D uncertain. The V gene lost 6 bases and the J gene lost 5 bases, with 13 bases spanning the gap. The CDR3 is 14 amino acids. The chain's CDR3 is CASSPWEWTGELFF. The CDR3 DNA reads as TGTGCCAGCAGCCCCTGGGAATGGACCGGGGAGCTGTTTTTT.